What follows are 18 T cell receptor beta chains derived from one specimen sequenced in a study of blood T cells in healthy people across ages. A second PCR, run for roughly 7 to 11 cycles, used a sample-barcoded 5' primer plus a J-beta primer mix. MiXCR was run by TCRdb on the 5' RACE reads, yielding one entry per CDR3 protein. The data show some 890,000 distinct CDR3 sequences, 25% to 30% seen once. These data were likewise used in another study, on T cells of mothers and their children.

Material: blood. Source of these receptors: a woman aged 40 to 49 in good health.

There are many counts of this clonotype. The V and J genes are TRBV6-5 and TRBJ2-1, with TRBD1 matching over 10 bases. The CDR3 has 15 amino acids. The germline V gene encodes CDR1 MNHEY and CDR2 SVGAGI. Trimming at V came to 2 bases and at J to 7 bases, leaving 5 bases not matched to a gene. CDR3 amino acids: CASSYRGQGLNEQFF. CDR3 sequence (DNA): TGTGCCAGCAGTTACAGGGGACAGGGGTTGAATGAGCAGTTCTTC.

As regards this clonotype: The CDR3 end shows no conserved phenylalanine or tryptophan, and so a read error is likely. It is unclear where the CDR3 begins or ends on the DNA, so no DNA is shown, and the CDR3 is as TCRdb lists it. The chain links TRBV5-1 to TRBJ1-2. The CDR3 sequence runs 8 residues, both termini included. From germline, CDR1 is SGHRS and CDR2 YFSETQ. The CDR3 sequence: CASSIGTS.

Only a few counts were recorded for this clonotype. This chain connects TRBV28 to TRBJ2-1, with D perhaps TRBD2 (5 bases). The CDR3 length is 15 residues. Germline CDR1 is MDHEN and CDR2 is SYDVKM. Trimming removed 3 bases at V and 8 bases at J, with 17 bases between. The DNA of the CDR3 is TGTGCCAGCAGTTTGGGGAGCGGAGTAAGAGATGAGCAGTTCTTC. Protein: CASSLGSGVRDEQFF.

This clonotype was detected a few times. The V gene is TRBV6-5, the J gene TRBJ2-3; possibly TRBD1 for D (6 bases). The CDR3 runs to 15 residues. Per germline, CDR1 MNHEY and CDR2 SVGAGI. Trimming left V 7 bases short and J 0 bases short, with 14 bases between. The CDR3 coding sequence is TGTGCCAGCAAGATGGGGGCAACTAGCACAGATACGCAGTATTTT. It specifies CASKMGATSTDTQYF.

The chain uses TRBV11-2 and TRBJ2-3; a weak D match, TRBD1 (6 bases). The germline V gene has CDR1 SGHAT and CDR2 FQNNGV. Trimming cost V 6 bases and J 5 bases, with 21 bases left between them. The CDR3 is made up of 16 amino acids. CDR3 nucleotides: TGTGCCAGCAGTCCAATACAGGGCGAAAGAGGAGATACGCAGTATTTT. This translates into CASSPIQGERGDTQYF.

V gene TRBV28 combines with J gene TRBJ1-5; 7 nucleotides align to TRBD1. V shed 6 bases, J shed 0 bases, and the junction held 8 bases outside the gene matches. The CDR3 loop spans 16 amino acids. CDR1 is MDHEN, CDR2 SYDVKM, per germline. CDR3 in DNA: TGTGCCAGCAGGTTTGGACAGGCGTATAGCAATCAGCCCCAGCATTTT. Translation gives CASRFGQAYSNQPQHF.

This clonotype was observed a handful of times. CDR3 coding DNA: TGTGCCAGCAGGCAGGGGACAGGACGGGAAAAACTGTTTTTT. Its protein is CASRQGTGREKLFF. The rearrangement uses TRBV28 and TRBJ1-4; TRBD1 agrees at 8 bases. Germline V CDR1 and CDR2: MDHEN, SYDVKM. Losses at the gene ends were 6 bases for V and 8 bases for J; bases not matched to a gene: 8. The CDR3 totals 14 residues.

The sample holds many counts of this clonotype. The rearrangement uses TRBV29-1 and TRBJ2-5, with D possibly being TRBD1 (5 bases). The CDR3 has 13 residues. From germline, CDR1 is SQVTM and CDR2 ANQGSEA. Trimming removed 1 base from V and 5 bases from J, with 11 bases in between. In DNA form, the CDR3 reads TGCAGCGTTGAAGGGCAGGGTCCGGAGACCCAGTACTTC. Its protein product is CSVEGQGPETQYF.

This chain connects TRBV7-2 to TRBJ1-1; unclear D gene. Trimming removed 1 base at V and 1 base at J, with 10 bases between. The length of the CDR3 is 15 residues. Germline V gene lookup returns CDR1 SGHTA and CDR2 FQGNSA. The CDR3 nucleotides read TGTGCCAGCAGCTTAGGACCCATGAAGAACACTGAAGCTTTCTTT. Its translation is CASSLGPMKNTEAFF.

This chain connects TRBV5-6 to TRBJ2-3, with D uncertain. Per the germline V gene, CDR1 is SGHDT and CDR2 is YYEEEE. Trimming cost V 4 bases and J 1 base, with 7 bases left between them. The CDR3 spans 13 residues. The CDR3, as DNA: TGTGCCAGCAGCGTAACCCGCACAGATACGCAGTATTTT. Amino acid sequence: CASSVTRTDTQYF.

V gene TRBV4-1 combines with J gene TRBJ2-4; D is unresolved. The length of the CDR3 is 16 residues. Per germline, CDR1 MGHRA and CDR2 YSYEKL. The ends were cut back, 1 base at V and 13 bases at J, with 23 bases in the middle. The CDR3 here is CASSQVSSVLRNEQYF. CDR3 nucleotide sequence: TGCGCCAGCAGCCAAGTGAGCTCGGTACTTCGGAATGAGCAGTACTTC.

The chain links TRBV15 to TRBJ1-4; no reliable D call. Germline CDR1 and CDR2: LNHNV and YYDKDF (reference sequence). Between the trimmed V and J ends, which lost 0 bases and 0 bases, there was a span of 8 bases. CDR3 length: 16 residues. CDR3 sequence: CATSRDLSATNEKLFF. The CDR3 DNA follows: TGTGCCACCAGCAGAGATTTATCTGCAACTAATGAAAAACTGTTTTTT. The complete variable domain, with remaining parts taken from reference TRBV15 and TRBJ1-4, reads DAMVIQNPRYQVTQFGKPVTLSCSQTLNHNVMYWYQQKSSQAPKLLFHYYDKDFNNEADTPDNFQSRRPNTSFCFLDIRSPGLGDTAMYLCATSRDLSATNEKLFFGSGTQLSVL.

The V call is TRBV5-1, the J call TRBJ2-1; 10 bases match TRBD1. The CDR3 loop spans 12 amino acids. Germline values: CDR1 SGHRS, CDR2 YFSETQ. V trimming: 6 bases; J trimming: 14 bases; junction bases outside the gene matches: 8. The CDR3, as DNA: TGCGCCAGCACCCCCGGACAGGGGGTAGAGTTCTTC. It yields the protein CASTPGQGVEFF.

This clonotype was seen repeatedly, ten times or more. In DNA, the CDR3 is TGTGCCAGCAGTTTGGGTAGCGGGGTCTTCTACGAGCAGTACTTC. This encodes CASSLGSGVFYEQYF. The rearrangement links TRBV12-3 or TRBV12-4 to TRBJ2-7; 8 positions agree with TRBD2. This CDR3 contains 15 residues. V gave up 3 bases and J gave up 3 bases; unmatched junction bases: 7.

This chain links TRBV28 with TRBJ1-1; TRBD1 matches at 8 bases. V lost 4 bases to trimming and J lost 4 bases; unmatched junction nucleotides: 8. The V gene's germline CDR1 is MDHEN and CDR2 SYDVKM. This CDR3 is 15 amino acids long. CDR3 protein: CASSSTGQGTTEAFF. CDR3 nucleotides: TGTGCCAGCAGTTCCACAGGACAGGGAACCACTGAAGCTTTCTTT.

This chain joins TRBV5-1 and TRBJ1-1; 7 nucleotides align to TRBD1. CDR3 size: 15 residues. The trim removed 3 bases at V and 0 bases at J, leaving 5 bases unmatched. Germline V gives CDR1 SGHRS, CDR2 YFSETQ. CDR3 sequence (DNA): TGCGCCAGCAGCTATACAGGGGTCATGAACACTGAAGCTTTCTTT. This sequence encodes CASSYTGVMNTEAFF.

The chain links TRBV2 to TRBJ2-3, with 8 bases aligning to TRBD1. After removal of 4 bases from V and 4 bases from J, the junction contained 10 bases not matched to a gene. CDR1 is SNHLY and CDR2 is FYNNEI in the germline V gene. The CDR3 sequence is 16 residues long. The CDR3 reads CASSAGQAAYSDTQYF. DNA for the CDR3: TGTGCCAGCAGTGCGGGACAGGCGGCTTATTCAGATACGCAGTATTTT.

V is TRBV5-5 and J is TRBJ1-5; D may be TRBD1 (5 bases). Germline CDR1 reads SGHKS; CDR2 reads YYEKEE (reference sequence). This CDR3 spans 15 amino acids. Trimming took 4 bases from V and 3 from J, leaving 14 bases between them. CDR3 DNA sequence: TGTGCCAGCAGCCCCGGGACGGTTCTCAATCAGCCCCAGCATTTT. Amino acids: CASSPGTVLNQPQHF.